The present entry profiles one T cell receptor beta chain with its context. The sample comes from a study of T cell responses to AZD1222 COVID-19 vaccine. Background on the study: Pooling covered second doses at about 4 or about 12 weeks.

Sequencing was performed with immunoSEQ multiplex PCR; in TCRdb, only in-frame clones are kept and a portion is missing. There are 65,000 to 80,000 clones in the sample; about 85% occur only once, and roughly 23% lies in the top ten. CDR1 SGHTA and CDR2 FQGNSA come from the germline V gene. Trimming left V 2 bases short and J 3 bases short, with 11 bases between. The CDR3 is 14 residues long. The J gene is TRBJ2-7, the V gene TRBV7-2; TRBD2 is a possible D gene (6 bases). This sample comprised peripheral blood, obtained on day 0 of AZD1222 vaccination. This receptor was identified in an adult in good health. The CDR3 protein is CASSLSGGIYEQYF. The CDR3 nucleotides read TGTGCCAGCAGCTTATCTGGGGGGATCTACGAGCAGTACTTC.